The entry below describes one T cell receptor (beta chain). The antigen this receptor binds is unknown. No much larger clone is present one base from it, and per-base qualities are unavailable. The data belong to a study of blood T cell repertoires in COVID-19 (TCRdb year 2020). Regarding the research as a whole: The collaborator samples originated in the United States, Italy and Spain and spanned the acute and convalescent phases of COVID-19. The samples were drawn from the first 160 participants of the ongoing ImmuneRACE study and from roughly 1,300 subjects provided by 6 global collaborators. A freely available public database, intended as a resource for researchers studying the immune response to SARS-CoV-2, is where the repertoires were released. Sample metadata almost always included a de-identified subject ID, COVID-19 status, age in years and sex. Where available, HLA class I and class II types were obtained from metadata supplied by the sample provider rather than from assay-based typing. The dataset comprised deeply sampled blood TCRbeta repertoires from subjects exposed to, actively infected with, or recovered from COVID-19. The material from the prospective study consisted of cDNA or gDNA derived from T cells, B-cell-depleted T cells, or PBMCs.

The study at large found these results: How much clinical and demographic metadata was included differed by source and by participant, and the metadata was provided uncurated.

One collaborating source in Seattle enrolled patients while the patients were actively infected and followed the patients over time throughout the course of disease. Whole blood was collected in K2EDTA tubes by collaborating institutions according to the institutions' own protocols. Collaborator samples were shipped for TCRbeta analysis as frozen whole blood, isolated PBMCs, or DNA extracted from either sample type. The immunoSEQ Assay, a bias-controlled multiplex PCR, was used to amplify TCRbeta CDR3 regions from genomic DNA. Under the source paper's analysis protocol: The number of nucleated cells in each sample was estimated from the amplification of reference gene primers within the assay. To quantify the absolute abundance of each unique TCRbeta CDR3 rearrangement, sequence reads were collapsed and filtered. Productive Simpson clonality was computed per sample as the square root of Simpson's diversity index over productive rearrangements. This immuneACCESS table, as held by TCRdb, lists in-frame sequences with V and J called but not all clones. Of the missing ones, under half trace to an unresolved V gene in checked studies; the others have no known cause. V and J calls and clone size are copied from that table; D and trimming were computed from the DNA. Present in this sample are about 360,000 clones, about 86% of which were seen just once. Roughly 7.1% of the sample is taken by the ten largest.

Sequenced input: peripheral blood. This receptor was identified in a woman aged 60-75 years with COVID-19, enrolled during active disease.

The bases are TGTGCCAGCAGCGAGACAGCCACAGATACGCAGTATTTT. Translated, it reads CASSETATDTQYF. This chain joins TRBV9 to TRBJ2-3; the D gene is perhaps TRBD1, from 5 matching bases. The germline V gene supplies CDR1 SGDLS and CDR2 YYNGEE. The cysteine opens and the phenylalanine closes a CDR3 of 13 amino acids. Of all the DNA, just the CDR3 is kept, 39 bases in frame from base 1. V sheds 3 bases and J sheds 2 bases, leaving 7 bases between their ends.